This T cell receptor beta chain was recovered during a study of T cell clonotyping in hematopoietic cell transplantation. TCRdb's copy holds only in-frame clones and misses some; the assay was immunoSEQ multiplex PCR. The data contain about 17,000 clones, about nine tenths of them seen just once; the ten biggest clones take up roughly 5.4%. Germline V CDR1 and CDR2: SGDLS, YYNGEE. The CDR3 has 13 amino acids. The junction had 1 base not matched to a gene; V was cut back by 1 base and J by 4 bases. This clonotype was sampled from a man aged 35 to 55 in good health. Some clones in this sample may be carry-over from other donors' samples. This rearrangement joins TRBV9 to TRBJ1-2; 7 positions agree with TRBD1. Source material: peripheral blood mononuclear cells. The CDR3 nucleotides are TGTGCCAGCAGCGTAACAGGGGTCTATGGCTACACCTTC. It specifies CASSVTGVYGYTF.